Many counts were recorded for the clone carrying this T cell receptor (beta chain). The data were taken from a study of neurological immune-mediated disorders. The cDNA came from 5'RACE with 10-nucleotide random UMIs. MiXCR, applied by TCRdb to the 5' RACE reads, yields one record per CDR3 protein. The sample holds under 75,000 distinct CDR3 sequences, roughly 3% seen once. Unmatched junction bases numbered 3, after V lost 1 base and J lost 4 bases. The CDR3 loop spans 15 amino acids. The genes are TRBV12-3 or TRBV12-4 and TRBJ2-3; TRBD2 agrees at 9 bases. This receptor was obtained from a woman aged 45-65 years with multiple sclerosis. Sequencing was carried out using PBMCs. Here the CDR3 reads CASSLELAGADTQYF. The CDR3 bases are TGTGCCAGCAGTTTAGAATTAGCGGGAGCAGATACGCAGTATTTT.